Listed here is a single T cell receptor beta chain. This record belongs to a study of blood T cell repertoires in COVID-19. Study overall: From the United States, Italy and Spain came samples of acute and convalescent COVID-19.

Trimming cost V 4 bases and J 6 bases, with 11 bases left between them. Germline CDR1 reads MGHRA; CDR2 reads YSYEKL. The CDR3 spans 13 residues. How the authors handled the data: Amplification with reference gene primers provided the estimates of nucleated cell counts. TCRdb keeps only in-frame clones here, not all; method: immunoSEQ multiplex PCR. The V and J calls and clone size are taken from that table; D and trimming were inferred from the DNA. The table lists approximately 260,000 clones, 86% of them singletons, with about 3.3% in the top ten. The sequenced sample consisted of PBMCs or T cells enriched from blood (not recorded which). This TCR came from a middle-aged woman with acute COVID-19. The chain links TRBV4-1 to TRBJ2-3, with D uncertain. CDR3 sequence (DNA): TGCGCCAGCAGCCGAGTCTCCTCGGATACGCAGTATTTT. Its translation is CASSRVSSDTQYF.